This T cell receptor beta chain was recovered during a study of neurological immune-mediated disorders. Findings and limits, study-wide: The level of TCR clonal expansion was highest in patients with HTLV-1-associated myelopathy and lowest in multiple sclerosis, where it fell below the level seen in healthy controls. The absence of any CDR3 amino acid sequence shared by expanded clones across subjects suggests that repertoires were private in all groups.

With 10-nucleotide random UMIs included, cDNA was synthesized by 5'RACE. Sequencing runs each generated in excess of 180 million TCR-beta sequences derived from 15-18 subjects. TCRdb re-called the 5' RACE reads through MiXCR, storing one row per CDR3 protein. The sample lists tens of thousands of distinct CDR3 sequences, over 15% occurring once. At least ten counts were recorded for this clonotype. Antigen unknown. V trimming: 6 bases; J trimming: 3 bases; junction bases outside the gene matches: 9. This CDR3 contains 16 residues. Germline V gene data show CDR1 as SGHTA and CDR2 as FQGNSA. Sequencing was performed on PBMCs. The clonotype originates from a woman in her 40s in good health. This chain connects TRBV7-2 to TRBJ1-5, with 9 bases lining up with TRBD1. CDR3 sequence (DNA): TGTGCCAGCAGTCGACAGGGGGTGGGGGCCAATCAGCCCCAGCATTTT. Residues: CASSRQGVGANQPQHF.